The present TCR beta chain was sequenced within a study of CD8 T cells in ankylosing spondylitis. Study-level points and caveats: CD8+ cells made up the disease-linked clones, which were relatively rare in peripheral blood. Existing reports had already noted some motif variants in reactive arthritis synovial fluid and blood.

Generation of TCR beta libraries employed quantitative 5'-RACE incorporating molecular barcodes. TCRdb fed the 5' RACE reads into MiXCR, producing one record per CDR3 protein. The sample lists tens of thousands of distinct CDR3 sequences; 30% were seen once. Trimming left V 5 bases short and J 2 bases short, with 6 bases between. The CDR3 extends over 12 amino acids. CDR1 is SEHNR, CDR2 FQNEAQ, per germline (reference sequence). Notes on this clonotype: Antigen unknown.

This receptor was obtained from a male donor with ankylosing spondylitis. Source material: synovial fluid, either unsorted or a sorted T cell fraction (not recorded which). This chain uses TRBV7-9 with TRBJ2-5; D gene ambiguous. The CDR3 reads CASSPDQETQYF. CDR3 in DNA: TGTGCCAGCAGCCCGGATCAAGAGACCCAGTACTTC. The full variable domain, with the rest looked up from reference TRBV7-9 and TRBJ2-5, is DTGVSQNPRHKITKRGQNVTFRCDPISEHNRLYWYRQTLGQGPEFLTYFQNEAQLEKSRLLSDRFSAERPKGSFSTLEIQRTEQGDSAMYLCASSPDQETQYFGPGTRLLVL.